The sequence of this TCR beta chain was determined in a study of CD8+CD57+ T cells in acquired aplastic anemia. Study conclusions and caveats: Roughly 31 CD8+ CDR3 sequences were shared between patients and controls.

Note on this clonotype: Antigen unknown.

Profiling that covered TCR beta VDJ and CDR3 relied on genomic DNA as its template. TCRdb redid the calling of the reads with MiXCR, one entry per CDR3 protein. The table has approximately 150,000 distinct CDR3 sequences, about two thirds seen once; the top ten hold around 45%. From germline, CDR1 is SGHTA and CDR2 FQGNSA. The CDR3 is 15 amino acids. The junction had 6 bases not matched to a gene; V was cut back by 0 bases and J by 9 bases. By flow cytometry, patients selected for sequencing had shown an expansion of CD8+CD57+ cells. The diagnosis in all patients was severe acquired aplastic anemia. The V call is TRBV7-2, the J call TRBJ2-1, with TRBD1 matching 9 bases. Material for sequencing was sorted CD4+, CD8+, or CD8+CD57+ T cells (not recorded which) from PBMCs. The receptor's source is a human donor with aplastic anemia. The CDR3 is CASSLAGTGLSEQFF. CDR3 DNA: TGTGCCAGCAGCTTAGCCGGGACAGGGTTGAGTGAGCAGTTCTTC.